The 30 T cell receptor beta chains listed next were all sequenced from one sample in a study of T cells in Graves' hyperthyroidism and ophthalmopathy. TCR beta CDR3 sequences were amplified from RNA transcripts. The HTBI primer set was used in a first-round RT-PCR of the TCR CDR3. TCRdb ran MiXCR on the multiplex PCR reads and lists one entry per CDR3 protein. The profile covers about 520,000 distinct CDR3 sequences, with around 22% appearing a single time and 11% taken by the ten largest. The specimen was blood. These receptors all come from a woman in her thirties with Graves' ophthalmopathy.

This clonotype was seen repeatedly, ten times or more. V is TRBV6-5 and J is TRBJ2-2, with a possible D match to TRBD1 (5 bases). Germline V gene data show CDR1 as MNHEY and CDR2 as SVGAGI. V was cut by 3 bases and J by 0 bases, with 8 bases left in between. The CDR3 spans 15 residues. In DNA form, the CDR3 reads TGTGCCAGCAGTTATATGGGGCCGAACACCGGGGAGCTGTTTTTT. It yields the protein CASSYMGPNTGELFF.

Ten or more counts support this clonotype. The J gene is TRBJ2-2, the V gene TRBV12-3 or TRBV12-4; TRBD2 aligns across 8 bases. There are 13 residues in the CDR3. The V and J ends lost 4 bases and 6 bases, in that order; junction bases with no gene match: 1. CDR3: CASSSTSAGELFF. The CDR3 DNA sequence: TGTGCCAGCAGTTCGACTAGCGCCGGGGAGCTGTTTTTT.

The chain is built from TRBV28 and TRBJ2-5, with D perhaps matching TRBD1 (6 bases). The length of the CDR3 is 14 residues. Germline V CDR1 and CDR2: MDHEN, SYDVKM. The V end lost 4 bases, the J end lost 2 bases, and 11 bases lay between the germline ends. The CDR3 coding sequence is TGTGCCAGCAGTTCTACAGGGAAGCAAGAGACCCAGTACTTC. It translates to CASSSTGKQETQYF.

The sample holds many counts of this clonotype. This chain links TRBV4-1 with TRBJ1-5, with D hard to call. The V end was cut by 4 bases, the J end by 0 bases, with 19 bases between. From germline, CDR1 is MGHRA and CDR2 YSYEKL. CDR3 length: 18 residues. The CDR3 region is CASSLRTQPNFSNQPQHF. In DNA, the CDR3 is TGCGCCAGCAGCCTCAGAACACAGCCTAACTTTAGCAATCAGCCCCAGCATTTT.

Ten or more counts support this clonotype. The chain links TRBV29-1 to TRBJ2-5; 9 positions agree with TRBD1. Germline CDR1 and CDR2: SQVTM and ANQGSEA. The CDR3 sequence is 14 residues long. After removal of 6 bases from V and 5 bases from J, the junction contained 10 bases not matched to a gene. The CDR3: CSVLQGAMRETQYF. The DNA for the CDR3 is TGCAGCGTCTTACAGGGGGCAATGCGGGAGACCCAGTACTTC.

As concerns this clonotype: This may arise from a read error, as a much more abundant clone is one base away. The CDR3 loop reads CSVNRGETEACF. CDR3 DNA: TGCAGCGTAAACAGGGGGGAAACTGAAGCTTGCTTT. The chain couples TRBV29-1 to TRBJ1-1; TRBD1 agrees at 8 bases. Germline CDR1 SQVTM, CDR2 ANQGSEA. There are 12 residues in the CDR3.

This clonotype was recorded many times. V and J are TRBV29-1 and TRBJ2-2, with TRBD1 as a possible D gene (6 bases). The germline CDR1 and CDR2 sequences are SQVTM and ANQGSEA. V lost 7 bases, J lost 2 bases, and 17 bases lay in between. This CDR3 is built from 15 residues. As DNA, the CDR3 is TGCAGCGCCGTACTTACAGGGCGAAACACCGGGGAGCTGTTTTTT. Its translation is CSAVLTGRNTGELFF.

The genes are TRBV6-8 and TRBJ1-2; perhaps TRBD1 as D (5 bases). Germline V gene sequence: CDR1 MNHGY, CDR2 SAAAGT. The CDR3 loop spans 16 amino acids. Trimming pared 8 bases from V and 3 bases from J, leaving 22 bases between. The CDR3 DNA is TGTGCCAGCGGCCCGGGGGGACTCGGGATCGACTATGGCTACACCTTC. It encodes CASGPGGLGIDYGYTF.

This clonotype appeared many times. The chain joins TRBV11-2 to TRBJ2-3; 8 nucleotides agree with TRBD1. With 6 bases clipped from V and 2 bases from J, the junction kept 7 bases outside the gene matches. The germline gives CDR1 SGHAT, CDR2 FQNNGV. CDR3 length: 15 residues. CDR3 nucleotide sequence: TGTGCCAGCAGTTTCCGGGACAGGCCCACAGATACGCAGTATTTT. Amino acids: CASSFRDRPTDTQYF.

In this sample, this clonotype turned up many times. The chain uses TRBV6-2 or TRBV6-3 and TRBJ1-5; the D is unclear. CDR1 and CDR2 from the germline V gene are MNHEY and SVGEGT. The V end lost 5 bases, the J end lost 6 bases, and 11 bases lay between the germline ends. CDR3 length: 13 amino acids. CDR3 bases: TGTGCCAGCAGTGCACTGTTAGGTCAGCCCCAGCATTTT. This codes for CASSALLGQPQHF.

This clonotype was observed a few times. This sequence joins TRBV19 and TRBJ1-5; tentatively, D is TRBD1 (5 bases). This CDR3 contains 15 residues. Germline V gives CDR1 LNHDA, CDR2 SQIVND (reference sequence). The V and J ends lost 3 bases and 1 base respectively, with 10 bases between them. CDR3 bases: TGTGCCAGTAGTATCGGGGGTATAAGCAATCAGCCCCAGCATTTT. Encoded protein: CASSIGGISNQPQHF.

At least ten counts were recorded for this clonotype. The rearrangement links TRBV6-2 or TRBV6-3 to TRBJ2-4, with unresolved D. V lost 2 bases, J lost 8 bases, and 7 bases lay in between. Germline values: CDR1 MNHEY, CDR2 SVGEGT. The CDR3 totals 12 residues. CDR3 DNA: TGTGCCAGCAGTTACAGGGAAGACATTCAGTACTTC. It codes for CASSYREDIQYF.

This clonotype was counted between two and nine times. The CDR3 sequence is CASSQIAGGPYEQYF. CDR3 coding DNA: TGCGCCAGCAGCCAAATAGCGGGGGGCCCTTACGAGCAGTACTTC. The gene calls are TRBV4-1 and TRBJ2-7; 10 positions agree with TRBD2. Germline V gene sequence: CDR1 MGHRA, CDR2 YSYEKL. V dropped 2 bases and J dropped 4; count of bases not matched to a gene: 5. The CDR3 has 15 amino acids.

This clonotype was recorded many times. The V call is TRBV6-5, the J call TRBJ1-2; 8 positions match TRBD1. After removal of 5 bases from V and 7 bases from J, the junction contained 15 bases not matched to a gene. This CDR3 has 16 amino acids. Germline V gives CDR1 MNHEY, CDR2 SVGAGI. The DNA for the CDR3 is TGTGCCAGCAGTCCCTACCTAAGGACAGGGCCTGGTGGCTACACCTTC. Translation gives CASSPYLRTGPGGYTF.

This clonotype was found many times. The chain recombines TRBV4-2 with TRBJ2-7; D gene uncertain. Germline CDR1 reads LGHNA; CDR2 reads YNFKEQ. Trimming removed 0 bases at V and 4 bases at J, with 10 bases between. This CDR3 has 14 residues. CDR3 loop: CASSQDGEAYEQYF. The CDR3 DNA follows: TGTGCCAGCAGCCAAGATGGGGAAGCGTACGAGCAGTACTTC.

In its sample, this clonotype was seen many times. The V gene is TRBV12-3 or TRBV12-4, the J gene TRBJ2-7; no reliable D call. With 3 bases removed from V and 3 bases from J, the gap between germline ends came to 9 bases. The CDR3 spans 13 residues. CDR3 region: CASSFGQHYEQYF. In DNA form, the CDR3 reads TGTGCCAGCAGTTTTGGGCAGCACTACGAGCAGTACTTC.

This clonotype was seen ten or more times. This sequence joins TRBV30 and TRBJ2-7, with D possibly matching TRBD2 (5 bases). Between the trimmed V and J ends, which lost 3 bases and 7 bases, there was a span of 16 bases. There are 13 residues in the CDR3. Looked up from germline, CDR1 is GTSNPN and CDR2 is SVGIG (reference sequence). The CDR3 coding sequence is TGTGCCTGGAGCGGCTTCGGAGGAGGAGAGCAGTACTTC. Its protein is CAWSGFGGGEQYF.

In its sample, this clonotype was seen a few times. This chain links TRBV30 with TRBJ2-5; D possibly corresponds to TRBD1 (7 bases). V lost 1 base, J lost 4 bases, and 16 bases lay in between. The CDR3 contains 15 residues. Germline V lookup: CDR1 GTSNPN, CDR2 SVGIG (reference sequence). The chain's CDR3 is CAWSAGGTVTETQYF. The CDR3 coding sequence is TGTGCCTGGAGTGCCGGCGGGACAGTTACAGAGACCCAGTACTTC.

The V gene is TRBV6-1, the J gene TRBJ1-1; a weak D match, TRBD1 (6 bases). Per germline, CDR1 MNHNS and CDR2 SASEGT. The V and J ends lost 5 bases and 1 base respectively, with 17 bases between them. The CDR3 runs to 16 residues. The CDR3 DNA follows: TGTGCCAGCAGTCAACCAGGACGGGGGGCGAACACTGAAGCTTTCTTT. Residues: CASSQPGRGANTEAFF.

This clonotype was picked up many times. The V call is TRBV20-1, the J call TRBJ1-1; 7 bases are a match to TRBD1. With V trimmed by 3 bases and J by 5 bases, 9 bases remained unmatched. The germline V gene has CDR1 DFQATT and CDR2 SNEGSKA (reference sequence). This CDR3 has 14 residues. The chain's CDR3 is CSARSTGVGTEAFF. In nucleotides, the CDR3 is TGCAGTGCTAGGTCTACAGGGGTGGGGACTGAAGCTTTCTTT.

This clonotype has at least ten counts. V and J are TRBV29-1 and TRBJ2-7; tentative D call: TRBD1 (6 bases). CDR1 is SQVTM, CDR2 ANQGSEA, per germline. CDR3 length: 13 amino acids. V lost 3 bases and J lost 5, with 14 bases in between. The CDR3 DNA is TGCAGCGTTGAGTTGCCTGGGGGCGACGAGCAGTACTTC. Amino acids: CSVELPGGDEQYF.

The chain carries TRBV20-1 and TRBJ1-1; D unclear. The CDR3 is 14 amino acids. Germline V gives CDR1 DFQATT, CDR2 SNEGSKA (reference sequence). V lost 2 bases to trimming and J lost 3 bases, with 13 bases between them. CDR3 sequence reads: CSARPPSWDTEAFF. In nucleotides, the CDR3 is TGCAGTGCTAGACCCCCGAGCTGGGACACTGAAGCTTTCTTT.

This clonotype came up many times. The rearrangement joins TRBV6-5 to TRBJ1-4; 7 bases are a match to TRBD1. The CDR3 is 13 amino acids. Germline V gene lookup returns CDR1 MNHEY and CDR2 SVGAGI. The V segment lost 5 bases and the J segment 5 bases; nucleotides outside the gene matches: 2. The CDR3 loop is CASSRTGNEKLFF. The CDR3 DNA follows: TGTGCCAGCAGTAGGACAGGCAATGAAAAACTGTTTTTT.

This clonotype was seen a single time. The gene calls are TRBV25-1 and TRBJ2-7; 7 positions agree with TRBD1. Germline V gives CDR1 MGHDK, CDR2 SYGVNS. The V segment lost 7 bases and the J segment 2 bases; nucleotides outside the gene matches: 5. The length of the CDR3 is 13 residues. Here the CDR3 DNA reads TGTGCCAGCATCCGGGACAGCGCCTACGAGCAGTACTTC. Translating it yields CASIRDSAYEQYF.

This clonotype was seen many times. This rearrangement joins TRBV7-3 to TRBJ1-1; TRBD1 is a possible D gene (6 bases). CDR1 and CDR2 from the germline V gene are SGHTA and FQGTGA. The CDR3 extends over 13 amino acids. The germline V and J ends were trimmed by 6 bases and 3 bases, with 11 bases remaining between them. The DNA for the CDR3 is TGTGCCAGCAGTTGGACAGTCTACACTGAAGCTTTCTTT. This codes for CASSWTVYTEAFF.

Concerning this clonotype: A much larger clonotype is one base distant, so this may be a read error. The missing conserved phenylalanine or tryptophan at the end of this CDR3 makes a read error likely. CDR3 DNA sequence: TGTGCCACCAGACAGGGGGCGTCTGGCTACACCTAC. This encodes CATRQGASGYTY. This rearrangement joins TRBV2 to TRBJ1-2; TRBD1 agrees at 10 bases. The CDR3 has 12 residues. After removal of 10 bases from V and 7 bases from J, the junction contained 6 bases not matched to a gene. Germline lookup yields CDR1 SNHLY and CDR2 FYNNEI.

This sequence joins TRBV11-1 and TRBJ2-7; TRBD1 matches 9 bases. Germline loops: CDR1 SGHAT, CDR2 FQDESV (reference sequence). The CDR3 is 15 amino acids. V lost 3 bases, J lost 3 bases, and 6 bases stayed unmatched. DNA of the CDR3: TGTGCCAGCAGCTTGCGGGGACAGGGAATCTACGAGCAGTACTTC. Amino acid sequence: CASSLRGQGIYEQYF.

This clonotype was observed at least ten times. The chain is built from TRBV7-2 and TRBJ1-1; 7 bases are shared with TRBD1. The CDR3 extends over 14 amino acids. CDR1 and CDR2 from the germline V gene are SGHTA and FQGNSA. J lost 5 bases, V lost 5 bases, and 8 bases had no gene match. The CDR3 loop reads CASSKQGPGTEAFF. CDR3 nucleotides: TGTGCCAGCAGCAAACAGGGGCCGGGAACTGAAGCTTTCTTT.

The table lists this clonotype with many counts. The chain couples TRBV5-1 to TRBJ1-1; 8 positions agree with TRBD1. Germline values: CDR1 SGHRS, CDR2 YFSETQ. Trimming at V came to 4 bases and at J to 3 bases, leaving 5 bases not matched to a gene. The CDR3 is made up of 14 amino acids. CDR3: CASSTGQGDTEAFF. The CDR3 DNA follows: TGCGCCAGCAGCACCGGACAGGGAGACACTGAAGCTTTCTTT.

This sequence joins TRBV6-5 and TRBJ1-2; a weak D match, TRBD1 (5 bases). The germline V gene has CDR1 MNHEY and CDR2 SVGAGI. This CDR3 is built from 15 residues. Trimming left V 0 bases short and J 8 bases short, with 16 bases between. The CDR3 is CASSYSKAGSNGYTF. The DNA for the CDR3 is TGTGCCAGCAGTTACTCGAAGGCAGGGTCCAACGGCTACACCTTC.